The present T cell receptor beta chain was sequenced within a study of beta chain features in type 1 diabetes. CDR1 and CDR2 from the germline V gene are LNHNV and YYDKDF (reference sequence). The CDR3 is 16 residues long. J was trimmed by 4 bases and V by 2 bases; bases with no gene match: 7. Overall study results and limits: Lower insertion and higher deletion counts appeared at VDJ junctions in type 1 diabetes patients. Across all four CD4+ subsets, people with type 1 diabetes showed modestly shorter TCRB CDR3s.

Sequencing targeted expressed TCRB transcripts, as all isolated RNA had been reverse transcribed. Sequencing used immunoSEQ multiplex PCR; TCRdb keeps in-frame clones, though not all of them. The table has roughly 340,000 clones, about 13% seen once. Isolation of CD4+ naive, central memory, regulatory and stem cell-like memory cells was achieved by sorting via CD45RO/CCR7/CD25/CD127/CD95/CD27. Remarks on this clone: What it binds is unknown.

The rearrangement joins TRBV15 to TRBJ1-5; 8 bases agree with TRBD1. This receptor was taken from a young woman with type 1 diabetes. Sequencing was performed on naive CD4+ T cells from blood. The CDR3 is CATSRRGQGRNQPQHF. In DNA form, the CDR3 reads TGTGCCACCAGCAGACGAGGACAGGGACGAAATCAGCCCCAGCATTTT. Full variable domain (outside the CDR3, taken from reference TRBV15 and TRBJ1-5): DAMVIQNPRYQVTQFGKPVTLSCSQTLNHNVMYWYQQKSSQAPKLLFHYYDKDFNNEADTPDNFQSRRPNTSFCFLDIRSPGLGDTAMYLCATSRRGQGRNQPQHFGDGTRLSIL.